These 20 T cell receptor beta chains were all obtained from the same sample, sequenced in a study of cytomegalovirus exposure and HLA in healthy donors. The PCR employed 60 Vbeta primers together with 13 Jbeta primers. Produced via immunoSEQ multiplex PCR; TCRdb's table is partial and in-frame only. The sample holds approximately 120,000 clones; 60% to 80% are singletons and the top ten take around 3%. The sequencing sample was made of PBMCs. All receptors derive from a woman aged 50 to 65 in good health and CMV-seronegative.

This clone was counted once. The chain combines TRBV5-6 with TRBJ1-2; the match to TRBD1 covers 7 bases. After removal of 0 bases from V and 4 bases from J, the junction contained 3 bases not matched to a gene. The V gene's germline CDR1 is SGHDT and CDR2 YYEEEE. This CDR3 contains 14 residues. This CDR3 is CASSLVAGGYGYTF. The CDR3 bases are TGTGCCAGCAGCTTGGTGGCAGGGGGCTATGGCTACACCTTC. The full variable domain, its missing parts supplied by reference TRBV5-6 and TRBJ1-2, is DAGVTQSPTHLIKTRGQQVTLRCSPKSGHDTVSWYQQALGQGPQFIFQYYEEEERQRGNFPDRFSGHQFPNYSSELNVNALLLGDSALYLCASSLVAGGYGYTFGSGTRLTVV.

The V call is TRBV10-3, the J call TRBJ1-3; D remains ambiguous. Trimming shortened V by 10 bases and J by 9 bases, and 16 bases separated the two germline ends. Germline V lookup: CDR1 ENHRY, CDR2 SYGVKD. This CDR3 is 12 amino acids long. CDR3 loop: CATRAMVGTIYF. CDR3 nucleotides: TGTGCCACGAGGGCAATGGTAGGCACCATATATTTT.

The rearrangement joins TRBV10-3 to TRBJ2-2, with D possibly being TRBD1 (6 bases). Germline-derived CDR1 and CDR2 are ENHRY and SYGVKD. V gave up 3 bases and J gave up 9 bases, with 8 bases separating them. This CDR3 region has 12 residues. The CDR3 DNA follows: TGTGCCATCAGTGAAGGGGGTAGGGAGCTGTTTTTT. Encoded protein: CAISEGGRELFF.

This clone was counted between two and nine times. This chain connects TRBV6-1 to TRBJ1-2; TRBD1 agrees at 11 bases. The CDR3 is 16 amino acids. After removal of 4 bases from V and 3 bases from J, the junction contained 7 bases not matched to a gene. The germline CDR1 and CDR2 sequences are MNHNS and SASEGT. CDR3 DNA sequence: TGTGCCAGCAGTGGGACAGGGGGCGCCGGGTACTATGGCTACACCTTC. Translation gives CASSGTGGAGYYGYTF.

The chain joins TRBV7-2 to TRBJ2-7; D gene unclear. Per germline, CDR1 SGHTA and CDR2 FQGNSA. The CDR3 consists of 13 residues. V gave up 4 bases and J gave up 2 bases, with 9 bases separating them. CDR3 DNA: TGTGCCAGCAGCTCCACTCCGACCTACGAGCAGTACTTC. It encodes CASSSTPTYEQYF. The full variable domain, rest sourced from reference TRBV7-2 and TRBJ2-7, is GAGVSQSPSNKVTEKGKDVELRCDPISGHTALYWYRQSLGQGLEFLIYFQGNSAPDKSGLPSDRFSAERTGGSVSTLTIQRTQQEDSAVYLCASSSTPTYEQYFGPGTRLTVT.

The J gene is TRBJ2-1, the V gene TRBV7-9; no reliable D call. The CDR3 length is 16 residues. Germline V CDR1 and CDR2: SEHNR, FQNEAQ (reference sequence). The ends were cut back, 5 bases at V and 0 bases at J, with 14 bases in the middle. The CDR3, as DNA: TGTGCCAGCAGCCCCTTAGCCTTCAGCTCCTACAATGAGCAGTTCTTC. Its protein product is CASSPLAFSSYNEQFF.

The rearrangement uses TRBV2 and TRBJ2-2; no definite D call. CDR1 SNHLY and CDR2 FYNNEI come from the germline V gene. Trimming took off 6 bases at V and 8 bases at J, with 7 bases between the two ends. The CDR3 is 11 residues long. The CDR3 sequence: CASRLSGELFF. The CDR3 bases are TGTGCCAGCAGGCTATCTGGGGAGCTGTTTTTT.

This clone has a single count. This chain's CDR3 is CSVESPRVRETQYF. The DNA of the CDR3 is TGCAGCGTTGAATCCCCCCGGGTTCGAGAGACCCAGTACTTC. The V and J genes are TRBV29-1 and TRBJ2-5; no firm D call. The V end was cut by 2 bases, the J end by 4 bases, with 14 bases between. CDR3 length equals 14 residues. Germline V gene data show CDR1 as SQVTM and CDR2 as ANQGSEA.

The chain is built from TRBV18 and TRBJ2-3; 10 bases fit TRBD2. CDR1 is KGHSH, CDR2 LQKENI, per germline. J gave up 1 base and V 4 bases, and 2 bases lay outside the gene matches. The CDR3 covers 15 residues. This CDR3 reads CASSRGTSGTDTQYF. CDR3 sequence (DNA): TGTGCCAGCTCACGCGGGACTAGCGGCACAGATACGCAGTATTTT. The full variable domain, completed using reference TRBV18 and TRBJ2-3, is NAGVMQNPRHLVRRRGQEARLRCSPMKGHSHVYWYRQLPEEGLKFMVYLQKENIIDESGMPKERFSAEFPKEGPSILRIQQVVRGDSAAYFCASSRGTSGTDTQYFGPGTRLTVL.

The J gene is TRBJ1-2, the V gene TRBV6-6; D possibly corresponds to TRBD1 (5 bases). The CDR3 runs to 14 residues. Germline V gene data show CDR1 as MNHNY and CDR2 as SVGAGI (reference sequence). Trimming pared 4 bases from V and 4 bases from J, leaving 13 bases between. The CDR3 DNA is TGTGCCAGCAGTTCCGGGACTAGCATCTATGGCTACACCTTC. Protein: CASSSGTSIYGYTF.

This chain uses TRBV5-1 with TRBJ2-2; D possibly corresponds to TRBD2 (6 bases). V was cut by 4 bases and J by 0 bases, with 13 bases left in between. CDR1 is SGHRS and CDR2 is YFSETQ in the germline V gene. This CDR3 spans 16 amino acids. The CDR3 here is CASSPVGGSNTGELFF. The CDR3 coding sequence is TGCGCCAGCAGCCCAGTGGGAGGTTCGAACACCGGGGAGCTGTTTTTT. Supplemented by reference TRBV5-1 and TRBJ2-2, the full variable domain reads KAGVTQTPRYLIKTRGQQVTLSCSPISGHRSVSWYQQTPGQGLQFLFEYFSETQRNKGNFPGRFSGRQFSNSRSEMNVSTLELGDSALYLCASSPVGGSNTGELFFGEGSRLTVL.

The chain links TRBV15 to TRBJ1-2, with D maybe TRBD1 (5 bases). The V gene's germline CDR1 is LNHNV and CDR2 YYDKDF (reference sequence). V shed 1 base and J shed 13 bases, with 13 bases lying between them. The CDR3 extends over 12 amino acids. The CDR3 sequence: CATSRAWGDSTF. In nucleotides, the CDR3 is TGTGCCACCAGCAGAGCCTGGGGGGATAGCACCTTC. Full variable domain (rest looked up from reference TRBV15 and TRBJ1-2): DAMVIQNPRYQVTQFGKPVTLSCSQTLNHNVMYWYQQKSSQAPKLLFHYYDKDFNNEADTPDNFQSRRPNTSFCFLDIRSPGLGDTAMYLCATSRAWGDSTFGSGTRLTVV.

This chain joins TRBV30 and TRBJ1-4; a weak D match, TRBD1 (5 bases). The CDR3 is 11 amino acids. V lost 1 base, J lost 8 bases, and 5 bases lay in between. Germline CDR1 and CDR2: GTSNPN and SVGIG (reference sequence). Here the CDR3 DNA reads TGTGCCTGGAGTGGACAGGAAAAACTGTTTTTT. Protein sequence: CAWSGQEKLFF.

The gene calls are TRBV6-5 and TRBJ2-7, with a weak D call TRBD2 (6 bases). The CDR3 is 13 residues long. V dropped 6 bases and J dropped 4 bases, with 13 bases sitting between them. CDR1 MNHEY and CDR2 SVGAGI come from the germline V gene. This chain's CDR3 is CASSFSGLYEQYF. Written as DNA, the CDR3 is TGTGCCAGCAGCTTCAGCGGGTTGTACGAGCAGTACTTC.

Only a few counts were recorded for this clone. The CDR3 protein is CASTQGAGELFF. CDR3 DNA: TGTGCCAGCACACAGGGGGCCGGGGAGCTGTTTTTT. V is TRBV6-6 and J is TRBJ2-2, with 8 bases fitting TRBD1. The V segment lost 7 bases and the J segment 6 bases; nucleotides outside the gene matches: 1. The CDR3 contains 12 residues. The V gene's germline CDR1 is MNHNY and CDR2 SVGAGI (reference sequence).

The chain recombines TRBV7-9 with TRBJ2-1, with TRBD2 matching over 8 bases. CDR3 length equals 13 residues. V shed 3 bases, J shed 9 bases, and the junction held 4 bases outside the gene matches. Germline V gene sequence: CDR1 SEHNR, CDR2 FQNEAQ (reference sequence). Written as DNA, the CDR3 is TGTGCCAGCAGCTTTGAGCGGGAGCGTGAGCAGTTCTTC. Amino acid sequence: CASSFEREREQFF.

The V and J genes are TRBV5-1 and TRBJ2-7, with 7 bases aligning to TRBD2. J lost 4 bases, V lost 4 bases, and 5 bases had no gene match. Per germline, CDR1 SGHRS and CDR2 YFSETQ. The CDR3 is 13 amino acids. The CDR3: CASSPPGGYEQYF. The DNA of the CDR3 is TGCGCCAGCAGCCCCCCGGGGGGTTACGAGCAGTACTTC. The complete variable domain, with remaining parts taken from reference TRBV5-1 and TRBJ2-7, reads KAGVTQTPRYLIKTRGQQVTLSCSPISGHRSVSWYQQTPGQGLQFLFEYFSETQRNKGNFPGRFSGRQFSNSRSEMNVSTLELGDSALYLCASSPPGGYEQYFGPGTRLTVT.

V and J are TRBV6-1 and TRBJ2-3, with 12 bases that match TRBD2. With 1 base clipped from V and 0 bases from J, the junction kept 11 bases outside the gene matches. The CDR3 has 20 amino acids. CDR1 MNHNS and CDR2 SASEGT come from the germline V gene. The CDR3 coding sequence is TGTGCCAGCAGTGAAGGGTGGGGACTAGCGGGCTCACCTAGCACAGATACGCAGTATTTT. Translating it yields CASSEGWGLAGSPSTDTQYF.

This chain joins TRBV29-1 and TRBJ1-1, with D perhaps TRBD1 (6 bases). There are 12 residues in the CDR3. With 8 bases removed from V and 3 bases from J, the gap between germline ends came to 13 bases. CDR1 and CDR2 from the germline V gene are SQVTM and ANQGSEA. CDR3 DNA: TGCAGCTTTCAGGGGCTTGACACTGAAGCTTTCTTT. Encoded protein: CSFQGLDTEAFF.

Here the CDR3 DNA reads TGTGCCAGCAGCGCCGTGGGGCAGGGCTACGAGCAGTACTTC. The encoded protein is CASSAVGQGYEQYF. The rearrangement links TRBV11-2 to TRBJ2-7; D might be TRBD1 (5 bases). The V gene lost 5 bases and the J gene lost 3 bases, with 14 bases spanning the gap. CDR1 and CDR2 (germline): SGHAT, FQNNGV. The CDR3 spans 14 residues.